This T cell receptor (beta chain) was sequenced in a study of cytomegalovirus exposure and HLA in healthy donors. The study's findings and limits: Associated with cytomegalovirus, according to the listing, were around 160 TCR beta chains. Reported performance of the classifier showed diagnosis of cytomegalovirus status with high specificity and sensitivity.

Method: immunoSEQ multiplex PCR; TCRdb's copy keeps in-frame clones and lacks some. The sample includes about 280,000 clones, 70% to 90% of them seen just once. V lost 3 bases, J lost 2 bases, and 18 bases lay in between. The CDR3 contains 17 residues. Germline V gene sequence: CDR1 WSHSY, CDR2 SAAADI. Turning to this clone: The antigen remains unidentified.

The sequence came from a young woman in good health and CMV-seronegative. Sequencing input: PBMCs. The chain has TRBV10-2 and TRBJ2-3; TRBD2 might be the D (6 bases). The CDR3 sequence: CASSEGSGLHNTDTQYF. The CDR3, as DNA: TGCGCCAGCAGTGAAGGTTCGGGACTTCATAACACAGATACGCAGTATTTT.